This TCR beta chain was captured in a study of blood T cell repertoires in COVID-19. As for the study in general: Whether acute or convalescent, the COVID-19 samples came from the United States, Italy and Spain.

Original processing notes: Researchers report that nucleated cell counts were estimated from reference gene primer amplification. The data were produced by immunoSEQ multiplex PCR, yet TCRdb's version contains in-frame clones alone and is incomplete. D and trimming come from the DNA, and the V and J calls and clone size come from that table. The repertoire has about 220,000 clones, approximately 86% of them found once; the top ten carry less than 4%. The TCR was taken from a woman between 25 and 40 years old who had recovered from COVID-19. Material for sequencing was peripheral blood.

CDR3 DNA: TGTGCCAGCAGTTCTGTCGAGAGCACTGAAGCTTTCTTT. Translation: CASSSVESTEAFF. The rearrangement uses TRBV12-3 or TRBV12-4 and TRBJ1-1, with D unclear. The CDR3 is 13 amino acids. Trimming took 4 bases from V and 4 from J, leaving 10 bases between them.